One and the same sample provided the 27 T cell receptor beta chains below, sequenced in a study of CD8 T cells in ankylosing spondylitis. MiXCR, applied by TCRdb to the 5' RACE reads, yields one record per CDR3 protein. Of tens of thousands of distinct CDR3 sequences in the sample, 6% were seen once. Sequencing was done on a sample of blood, either unsorted or a sorted T cell fraction (not recorded which). All receptors derive from a male donor with ankylosing spondylitis or in good health (not recorded which).

There are many counts of this clonotype. V and J are TRBV11-2 and TRBJ2-7, with TRBD1 matching 8 bases. Trimming removed 5 bases from V and 4 bases from J; junction bases left unmatched: 16. This CDR3 has 17 residues. The germline V gene encodes CDR1 SGHAT and CDR2 FQNNGV. CDR3 protein: CASSQLRTKRQGYEQYF. CDR3 bases: TGTGCCAGCAGCCAACTCCGGACGAAACGACAGGGGTACGAGCAGTACTTC.

Many counts were recorded for this clonotype. The chain couples TRBV29-1 to TRBJ1-2; maybe TRBD1 (5 bases). There are 13 residues in the CDR3. The V end lost 3 bases, the J end lost 5 bases, and 13 bases lay between the germline ends. The V gene's germline CDR1 is SQVTM and CDR2 ANQGSEA. The CDR3 region has the DNA TGCAGCGTTGATTGGGACCATCCTTATGGCTACACCTTC. Amino acids: CSVDWDHPYGYTF.

This clonotype was observed at least ten times. The CDR3, as DNA: TGTGCCAGCGAGCCAGGGCCTCCGATGAACACTGAAGCTTTCTTT. Translation: CASEPGPPMNTEAFF. The chain combines TRBV6-1 with TRBJ1-1, with D possibly TRBD1 on 5 matching bases. Deletions cut 8 bases from V and 0 bases from J, with 16 bases between. Germline values: CDR1 MNHNS, CDR2 SASEGT. This CDR3 is built from 15 residues.

The sample holds many counts of this clonotype. This chain uses TRBV6-2 or TRBV6-3 with TRBJ2-7; D is unclear. The germline V and J ends were trimmed by 2 bases and 6 bases, with 20 bases remaining between them. This CDR3 has 16 amino acids. Germline-derived CDR1 and CDR2 are MNHEY and SVGEGT. This CDR3 is CASSYLPPGTNGEQYF. As DNA, the CDR3 is TGTGCCAGCAGTTACCTACCCCCGGGCACCAACGGCGAGCAGTACTTC.

This clonotype appeared many times. V gene TRBV29-1 combines with J gene TRBJ2-1, with 8 bases identical to TRBD2. After removal of 4 bases from V and 4 bases from J, the junction contained 3 bases not matched to a gene. Germline lookup yields CDR1 SQVTM and CDR2 ANQGSEA. The CDR3 spans 13 residues. As DNA, the CDR3 is TGCAGCGTTGGGGGACTAGATTACAATGAGCAGTTCTTC. It codes for CSVGGLDYNEQFF.

This clonotype showed up many times. This chain links TRBV5-1 with TRBJ2-7, with TRBD2 matching over 10 bases. The J segment lost 2 bases and the V segment lost 4 bases, leaving 9 bases of the junction unmatched. The CDR3 is 16 amino acids. Germline V gene lookup returns CDR1 SGHRS and CDR2 YFSETQ. The CDR3 reads CASSPRTSGDPYEQYF. The CDR3 DNA reads TGCGCCAGCAGCCCTAGGACTAGCGGAGATCCCTACGAGCAGTACTTC.

This clonotype was observed many times. This chain connects TRBV12-3 or TRBV12-4 to TRBJ2-1, with 7 bases matching TRBD2. CDR3 length: 18 residues. V dropped 11 bases and J dropped 0; count of bases not matched to a gene: 19. The CDR3 loop reads CAFSLFPPGGPSYNEQFF. Here the CDR3 DNA reads TGTGCCTTCAGTTTATTCCCTCCGGGAGGCCCCTCCTACAATGAGCAGTTCTTC.

This clonotype was counted ten times or more. The V and J genes are TRBV23-1 and TRBJ1-5, with 9 bases lining up with TRBD1. TRBV23-1 belongs to the ORF category, with a function that is uncertain. The CDR3 is 17 residues long. V dropped 0 bases and J dropped 8; count of bases not matched to a gene: 11. CDR3 DNA sequence: TGCGCCAGCAGTCAATCTAAAGGGGACAGGGTAGTAAAGCCCCAGCATTTT. This translates into CASSQSKGDRVVKPQHF.

This clonotype has ten or more counts. The V and J genes are TRBV7-2 and TRBJ2-3, with a weak D call TRBD2 (6 bases). The germline V gene encodes CDR1 SGHTA and CDR2 FQGNSA. V was pared by 0 bases and J by 11 bases, with 9 bases between. The CDR3 has 12 amino acids. The CDR3 sequence: CASSLARRGQYF. CDR3 sequence (DNA): TGTGCCAGCAGCTTAGCGCGGCGGGGGCAGTATTTT.

This clonotype was seen at least ten times. The V call is TRBV5-6, the J call TRBJ1-5, with D hard to call. Germline V gene sequence: CDR1 SGHDT, CDR2 YYEEEE. Trimming took 0 bases from V and 6 from J, leaving 10 bases between them. This CDR3 contains 14 residues. In nucleotides, the CDR3 is TGTGCCAGCAGCTTGGGAGGAGGGAGTCAGCCCCAGCATTTT. Amino acids: CASSLGGGSQPQHF.

This clonotype appeared many times. The genes are TRBV5-1 and TRBJ1-4, with D maybe TRBD1 (5 bases). The V end was cut by 0 bases, the J end by 6 bases, with 12 bases between. The CDR3 runs to 15 residues. Germline CDR1 reads SGHRS; CDR2 reads YFSETQ. CDR3 sequence (DNA): TGCGCCAGCAGCTTGGTTGAGACGGGGGATGAAAAACTGTTTTTT. Protein: CASSLVETGDEKLFF.

This clonotype showed up many times. V gene TRBV7-9 combines with J gene TRBJ2-7; no firm D call. The CDR3 is 12 residues long. Deletions cut 2 bases from V and 4 bases from J, with 6 bases between. Germline CDR1 and CDR2: SEHNR and FQNEAQ (reference sequence). DNA for the CDR3: TGTGCCAGCAGCTTAAAGGTTTACGAGCAGTACTTC. Translated, it gives CASSLKVYEQYF.

This clonotype showed up many times. The rearrangement joins TRBV6-1 to TRBJ2-3; D not certain. The CDR3 runs 16 residues. CDR1 is MNHNS, CDR2 SASEGT, per germline. Trimming removed 5 bases from V and 4 bases from J, with 19 bases in between. CDR3 sequence: CASSRGGAHLADTQYF. DNA of the CDR3: TGTGCCAGCAGTCGTGGTGGCGCTCATCTAGCAGATACGCAGTATTTT.

There are many counts of this clonotype. V and J are TRBV7-2 and TRBJ2-1; D is ambiguous. The CDR3 is 13 amino acids. Trimming shortened V by 1 base and J by 5 bases, and 6 bases separated the two germline ends. Germline CDR1 is SGHTA and CDR2 is FQGNSA. This CDR3 is CASSLVHHNEQFF. For the CDR3, the DNA is TGTGCCAGCAGCTTAGTGCACCACAATGAGCAGTTCTTC.

This clonotype was seen many times. CDR3 bases: TGCAGCGTTGATGATACAAGGGCCTCCTACAATGAGCAGTTCTTC. This gives the protein CSVDDTRASYNEQFF. The J gene is TRBJ2-1, the V gene TRBV29-1, with unresolved D. V shed 3 bases and J shed 0 bases, with 12 bases lying between them. The CDR3 runs 15 residues. Germline values: CDR1 SQVTM, CDR2 ANQGSEA.

The table lists this clonotype with many counts. The genes are TRBV5-1 and TRBJ2-3; TRBD2 matches 7 bases. The CDR3 length is 13 residues. CDR1 and CDR2 from the germline V gene are SGHRS and YFSETQ. The V gene end was trimmed by 5 bases and the J gene end by 0 bases; junction bases not matched to a gene: 0. CDR3 in DNA: TGCGCCAGCAGACTAGCGAGCACAGATACGCAGTATTTT. The encoded protein is CASRLASTDTQYF.

This clonotype was detected ten times or more. This chain links TRBV30 with TRBJ2-3; D gene ambiguous. The CDR3 has 12 amino acids. Trimming cost V 2 bases and J 4 bases, with 7 bases left between them. Germline CDR1 reads GTSNPN; CDR2 reads SVGIG (reference sequence). This chain's CDR3 is CAWSPGPDTQYF. DNA of the CDR3: TGTGCCTGGAGTCCCGGCCCAGATACGCAGTATTTT.

Concerning this clonotype: The conserved closing phenylalanine or tryptophan is absent in this CDR3, likely reflecting a read error. The chain recombines TRBV29-1 with TRBJ1-2; D is possibly TRBD1 (6 bases). V shed 2 bases and J shed 6 bases, with 22 bases lying between them. Germline V lookup: CDR1 SQVTM, CDR2 ANQGSEA. This CDR3 has 16 amino acids. CDR3 DNA: TGCAGCGTTGAACTCTACAACAGGGAGAGGGATCATGGCTACACCTCT. This gives the protein CSVELYNRERDHGYTS.

Ten or more counts support this clonotype. The J gene is TRBJ1-2, the V gene TRBV4-2, with no clear D. This CDR3 spans 15 amino acids. In germline, CDR1 is LGHNA, CDR2 YNFKEQ. With 6 bases removed from V and 8 bases from J, the gap between germline ends came to 22 bases. Written as DNA, the CDR3 is TGTGCCAGCAGTCCCTCCAGAGCGGCGGCGGTGGGCTACACCTTC. As protein: CASSPSRAAAVGYTF.

The table lists this clonotype with many counts. A read error may be the cause here, since a much bigger clone is one base away. The chain couples TRBV2 to TRBJ2-3; D assignment may be TRBD1 or TRBD2 (6 bases each). The CDR3 runs to 18 residues. Germline CDR1 is SNHLY and CDR2 is FYNNEI. CDR3 DNA: TGTACCAGCAGTTCCGGCGCGGGGACACTCCTTAGCACAGATACGCAGTATTTT. Translating gives CTSSSGAGTLLSTDTQYF.

This clonotype was picked up many times. The chain is built from TRBV28 and TRBJ2-5, with 9 bases that match TRBD1. The V gene end was trimmed by 7 bases and the J gene end by 5 bases; junction bases not matched to a gene: 5. Germline CDR1 reads MDHEN; CDR2 reads SYDVKM. The CDR3 runs 13 residues. In nucleotides, the CDR3 is TGTGCCAGCATGCAACAGGGGGCGGAGACCCAGTACTTC. Its protein is CASMQQGAETQYF.

Notes on this clonotype: Being one base from a much bigger clone, this may be a read error. The V gene is TRBV5-4, the J gene TRBJ2-3; the D gene is possibly TRBD2 (6 bases). In germline, CDR1 is SGHNT, CDR2 YYREEE (reference sequence). The V gene lost 2 bases and the J gene lost 5 bases, with 15 bases spanning the gap. The CDR3 runs 15 residues. The CDR3 is CASSLRLVGEDTQYF. CDR3 sequence (DNA): TGTGCCAGCAGCTTAAGACTAGTGGGGGAAGATACGCAGTATTTT.

This clonotype has at least ten counts. The chain couples TRBV28 to TRBJ2-6; 12 bases map to TRBD2. The CDR3 runs 17 residues. V was clipped by 2 bases and J by 3 bases; unmatched bases: 2. The germline CDR1 and CDR2 sequences are MDHEN and SYDVKM. CDR3: CASSLRLAGVGANVLTF. DNA for the CDR3: TGTGCCAGCAGTTTAAGACTAGCGGGAGTTGGGGCCAACGTCCTGACTTTC.

This clonotype showed up many times. V and J are TRBV20-1 and TRBJ2-7; a possible D gene is TRBD1 (7 bases). This CDR3 contains 15 residues. Germline V lookup: CDR1 DFQATT, CDR2 SNEGSKA (reference sequence). Trimming took off 6 bases at V and 0 bases at J, with 18 bases between the two ends. The CDR3 DNA follows: TGCAGTGCCCATAGACCCAGGGGGGACTCCTACGAGCAGTACTTC. Protein product: CSAHRPRGDSYEQYF.

This clonotype was seen repeatedly, ten times or more. The rearrangement uses TRBV7-8 and TRBJ2-3; D unresolved. Germline loops: CDR1 SGHVS, CDR2 FQNEAQ. V shed 5 bases and J shed 4 bases, with 16 bases lying between them. CDR3 length equals 15 residues. CDR3: CASSTNPLPPDTQYF. In DNA form, the CDR3 reads TGTGCCAGCAGCACCAACCCCCTACCCCCAGATACGCAGTATTTT.

This clonotype was found many times. This rearrangement joins TRBV5-1 to TRBJ2-7, with 11 nucleotides matching TRBD1. Germline trimming cut 2 bases from V and 6 bases from J; bases unmatched to any gene: 4. The CDR3 is 14 amino acids. Germline V lookup: CDR1 SGHRS, CDR2 YFSETQ. For the CDR3, the DNA is TGCGCCAGCAGCTTACGGACAGGGGGCTTCGAGCAGTACTTC. Protein product: CASSLRTGGFEQYF.

This clonotype appeared many times. The rearrangement links TRBV7-2 to TRBJ1-6; the D gene is possibly TRBD1 (6 bases). The germline gives CDR1 SGHTA, CDR2 FQGNSA. The CDR3 sequence is 16 residues long. V lost 0 bases and J 5 bases, leaving 11 bases between the germline ends. CDR3 in amino acids: CASSLAGAINNSPLHF. CDR3 DNA: TGTGCCAGCAGCTTAGCGGGGGCGATAAATAATTCACCCCTCCACTTT.